This T cell receptor beta chain is from a study of T cell repertoires in cytomegalovirus infection. Study as a whole: From public TCR beta signatures came an indication of both CMV infection and matching HLA type.

TCRdb re-analysed the reads in MiXCR, keeping a single row per CDR3 protein. The sample records around 450,000 distinct CDR3 sequences, roughly 30% being singletons. This clonotype was detected only a few times. Its target is not known. Study conclusions and caveats: What dominated the ex vivo response were HLA-C-restricted CMV-specific TCR beta clonotypes. Pooled public TCR beta family frequency picked out CMV carriers with the relevant HLA.

Trimming shortened V by 5 bases and J by 4 bases, and 14 bases separated the two germline ends. This CDR3 is 14 amino acids long. Germline-derived CDR1 and CDR2 are LNHNV and YYDKDF (reference sequence). The chain has TRBV15 and TRBJ1-2, with D hard to call. This clonotype was sampled from a human donor in good health (CMV status not recorded). Some clones in this sample may be carry-over from other donors' samples. The sample comprised PBMCs. The CDR3 region is CATSRAGAGYGYTF. The CDR3, as DNA: TGTGCCACCAGCCGAGCGGGAGCCGGCTATGGCTACACCTTC.